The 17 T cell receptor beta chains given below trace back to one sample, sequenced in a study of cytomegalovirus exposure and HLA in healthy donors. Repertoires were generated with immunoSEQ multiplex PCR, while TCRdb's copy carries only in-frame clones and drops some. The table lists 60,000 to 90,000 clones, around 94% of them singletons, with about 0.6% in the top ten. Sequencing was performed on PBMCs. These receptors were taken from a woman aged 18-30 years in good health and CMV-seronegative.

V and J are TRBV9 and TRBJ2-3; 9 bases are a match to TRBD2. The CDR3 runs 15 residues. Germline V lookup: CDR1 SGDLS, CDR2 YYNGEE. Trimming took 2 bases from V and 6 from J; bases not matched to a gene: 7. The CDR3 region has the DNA TGTGCCAGCAGCGTCAGCAGCGGGGGGTTTGATACGCAGTATTTT. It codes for CASSVSSGGFDTQYF.

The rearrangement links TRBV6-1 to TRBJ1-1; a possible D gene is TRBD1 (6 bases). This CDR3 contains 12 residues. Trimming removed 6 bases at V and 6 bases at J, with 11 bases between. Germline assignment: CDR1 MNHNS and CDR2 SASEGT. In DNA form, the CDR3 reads TGTGCCAGCAGACAGGGTTTCGCTGAAGCTTTCTTT. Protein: CASRQGFAEAFF.

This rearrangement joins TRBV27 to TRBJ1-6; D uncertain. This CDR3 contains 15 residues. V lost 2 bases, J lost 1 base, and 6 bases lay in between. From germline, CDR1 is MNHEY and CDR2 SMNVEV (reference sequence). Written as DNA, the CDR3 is TGTGCCAGCAGTTTAGAGGGTTCCTATAATTCACCCCTCCACTTT. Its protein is CASSLEGSYNSPLHF.

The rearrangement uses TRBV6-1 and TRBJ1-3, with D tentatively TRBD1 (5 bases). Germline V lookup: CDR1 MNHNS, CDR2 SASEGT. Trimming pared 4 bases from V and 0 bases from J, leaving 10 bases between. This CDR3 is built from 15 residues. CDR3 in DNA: TGTGCCAGCAGTGTAGCCAGGGTCTCTGGAAACACCATATATTTT. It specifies CASSVARVSGNTIYF.

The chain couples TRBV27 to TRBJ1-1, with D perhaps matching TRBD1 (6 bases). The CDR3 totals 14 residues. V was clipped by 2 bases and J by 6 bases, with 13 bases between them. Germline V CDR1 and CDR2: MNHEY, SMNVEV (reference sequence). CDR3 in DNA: TGTGCCAGCAGTTTAGGACAGACCACTGCTGAAGCTTTCTTT. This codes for CASSLGQTTAEAFF.

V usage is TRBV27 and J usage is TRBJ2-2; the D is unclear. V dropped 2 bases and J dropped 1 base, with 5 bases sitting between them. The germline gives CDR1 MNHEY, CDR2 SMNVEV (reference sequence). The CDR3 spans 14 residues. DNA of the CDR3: TGTGCCAGCAGTTTACAGGTGAACACCGGGGAGCTGTTTTTT. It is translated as CASSLQVNTGELFF.

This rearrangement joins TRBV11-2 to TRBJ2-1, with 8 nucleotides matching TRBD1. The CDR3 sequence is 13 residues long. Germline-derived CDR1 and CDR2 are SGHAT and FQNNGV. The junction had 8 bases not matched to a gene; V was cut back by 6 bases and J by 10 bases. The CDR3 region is CASRGQGALEQFF. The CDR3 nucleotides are TGTGCCAGCAGAGGGCAGGGGGCGTTGGAGCAGTTCTTC. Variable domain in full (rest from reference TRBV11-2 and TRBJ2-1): EAGVAQSPRYKIIEKRQSVAFWCNPISGHATLYWYQQILGQGPKLLIQFQNNGVVDDSQLPKDRFSAERLKGVDSTLKIQPAKLEDSAVYLCASRGQGALEQFFGPGTRLTVL.

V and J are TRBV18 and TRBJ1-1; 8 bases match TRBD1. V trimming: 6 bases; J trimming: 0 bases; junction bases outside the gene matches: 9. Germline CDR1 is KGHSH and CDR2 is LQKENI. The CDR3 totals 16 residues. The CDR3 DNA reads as TGTGCCAGCTCCCCGCAGGGGGCGGCCTTGAACACTGAAGCTTTCTTT. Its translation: CASSPQGAALNTEAFF.

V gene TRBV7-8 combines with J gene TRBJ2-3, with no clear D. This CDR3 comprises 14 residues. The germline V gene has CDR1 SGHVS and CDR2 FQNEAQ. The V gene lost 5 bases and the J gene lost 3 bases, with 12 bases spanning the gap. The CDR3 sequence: CASSARDTTDTQYF. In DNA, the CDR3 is TGTGCCAGCAGCGCCCGAGACACAACAGATACGCAGTATTTT. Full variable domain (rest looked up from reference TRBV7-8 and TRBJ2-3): GAGVSQSPRYKVAKRGQDVALRCDPISGHVSLFWYQQALGQGPEFLTYFQNEAQLDKSGLPSDRFFAERPEGSVSTLKIQRTQQEDSAVYLCASSARDTTDTQYFGPGTRLTVL.

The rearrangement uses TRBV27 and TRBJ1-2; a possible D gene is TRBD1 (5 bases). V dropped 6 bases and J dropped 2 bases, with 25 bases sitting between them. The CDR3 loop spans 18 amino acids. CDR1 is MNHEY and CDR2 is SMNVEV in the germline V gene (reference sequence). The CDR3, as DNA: TGTGCCAGCAGCAACCCCGGAATTGGCGGGGCGCGAAACTATGGCTACACCTTC. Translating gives CASSNPGIGGARNYGYTF.

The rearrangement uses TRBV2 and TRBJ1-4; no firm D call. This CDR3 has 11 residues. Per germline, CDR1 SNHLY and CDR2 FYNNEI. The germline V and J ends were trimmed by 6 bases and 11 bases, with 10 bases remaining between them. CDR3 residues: CASRGEGKLFF. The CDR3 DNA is TGTGCCAGCAGGGGAGAGGGCAAACTGTTTTTT.

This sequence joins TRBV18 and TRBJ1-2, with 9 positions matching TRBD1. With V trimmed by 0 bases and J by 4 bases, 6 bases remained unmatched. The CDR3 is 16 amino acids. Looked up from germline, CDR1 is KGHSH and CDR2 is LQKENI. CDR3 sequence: CASSPPDRGLGYGYTF. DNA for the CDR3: TGTGCCAGCTCACCACCGGACAGGGGATTGGGCTATGGCTACACCTTC.

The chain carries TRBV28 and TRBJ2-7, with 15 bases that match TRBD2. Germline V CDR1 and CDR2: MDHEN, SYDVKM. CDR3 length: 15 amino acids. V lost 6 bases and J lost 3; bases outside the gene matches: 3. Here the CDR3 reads CASRAGLAGGYEQYF. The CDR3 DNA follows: TGTGCCAGCAGGGCGGGACTAGCGGGGGGCTACGAGCAGTACTTC.

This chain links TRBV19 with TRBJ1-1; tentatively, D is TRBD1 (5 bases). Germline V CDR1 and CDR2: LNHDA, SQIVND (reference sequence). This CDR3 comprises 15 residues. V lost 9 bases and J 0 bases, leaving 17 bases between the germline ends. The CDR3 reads CASLTARVLNTEAFF. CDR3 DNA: TGTGCCAGCTTAACGGCCAGGGTTTTGAACACTGAAGCTTTCTTT.

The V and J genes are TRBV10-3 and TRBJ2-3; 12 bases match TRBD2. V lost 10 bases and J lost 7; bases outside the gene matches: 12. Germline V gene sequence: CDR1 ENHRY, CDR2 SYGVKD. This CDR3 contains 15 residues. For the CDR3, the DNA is TGTGCCACCGGATCTAGCGGGGGGGCCCCGTATACGCAGTATTTT. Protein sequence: CATGSSGGAPYTQYF.

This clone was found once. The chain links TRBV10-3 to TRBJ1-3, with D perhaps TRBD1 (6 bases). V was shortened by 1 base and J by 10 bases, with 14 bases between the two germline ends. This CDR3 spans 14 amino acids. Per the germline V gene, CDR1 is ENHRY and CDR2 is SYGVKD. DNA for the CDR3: TGTGCCATCAGTGAGTACGGACAGCTAACGACCATATATTTT. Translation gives CAISEYGQLTTIYF.

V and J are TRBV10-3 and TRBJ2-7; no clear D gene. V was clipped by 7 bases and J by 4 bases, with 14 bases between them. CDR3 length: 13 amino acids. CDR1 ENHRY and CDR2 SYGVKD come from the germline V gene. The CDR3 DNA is TGTGCCATCATGAAACAGAGACCTTACGAGCAGTACTTC. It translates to CAIMKQRPYEQYF.